The 7 T cell receptor beta chains reported below all come from one sample, sequenced in a study of T-cell memory formation after mild COVID-19 (dated by TCRdb to the early 2020s). The method was 5' RACE. The instrument given in TCRdb is Illumina NovaSeq 6000. Using fastp trimming at Q25 and MiXCR clonotype assembly, TCRdb reanalyzed the public sequencing data and kept in-frame beta chains. Each entry merges the rows of one CDR3 protein and shows their most common DNA and genes. For this sample there are 400,000 to 500,000 distinct CDR3 sequences; roughly 20% appear just once. The ten largest clones take up about 8.8% of the sample. The sample consisted of PBMCs or a T cell subset sorted from them (not recorded which). All receptors derive from an adult woman who had mild COVID-19 (a few samples of this study predate the infection). The sample titles of this study are shuffled in the database, so cell type and time point are left out; the donor was told from shared clones.

A few counts support this clonotype. The V call is TRBV12-3 or TRBV12-4, the J call TRBJ1-3, with TRBD1 matching 7 bases. J lost 7 bases, V lost 5 bases, and 14 bases had no gene match. This CDR3 region has 16 residues. For the CDR3, the DNA is TGTGCCAGCAGTCATCCGGGACAGTGGACGCGGAACACCATATATTTT. Protein: CASSHPGQWTRNTIYF.

This clonotype was observed a handful of times. The chain couples TRBV9 to TRBJ2-1; 14 bases are a match to TRBD2. J lost 8 bases, V lost 3 bases, and 13 bases had no gene match. The CDR3 extends over 18 amino acids. Germline V gene data show CDR1 as SGDLS and CDR2 as YYNGEE. In DNA, the CDR3 is TGTGCCAGCAGCGCCCGAACTCCGGGACTAGCGGGAGTCTATGAGCAGTTCTTC. Amino acid sequence: CASSARTPGLAGVYEQFF.

This clonotype has at least ten counts. V usage is TRBV5-6 and J usage is TRBJ1-1, with D possibly TRBD1 on 5 matching bases. The CDR3 spans 14 residues. V lost 0 bases and J 0 bases, leaving 6 bases between the germline ends. The germline gives CDR1 SGHDT, CDR2 YYEEEE. For the CDR3, the DNA is TGTGCCAGCAGCTTGGTGGGGGTGAACACTGAAGCTTTCTTT. Translating gives CASSLVGVNTEAFF.

This sequence joins TRBV5-1 and TRBJ2-5, with D unclear. The V gene lost 2 bases and the J gene lost 2 bases, with 22 bases spanning the gap. This CDR3 has 18 residues. Germline V gene data show CDR1 as SGHRS and CDR2 as YFSETQ. CDR3 DNA sequence: TGCGCCAGCAGCTTTTCCCCCGGCGTGGGTGGTTCACAAGAGACCCAGTACTTC. Translated: CASSFSPGVGGSQETQYF.

V and J are TRBV30 and TRBJ2-5, with D perhaps TRBD1 or TRBD2 (5 bases each). Germline CDR1 reads GTSNPN; CDR2 reads SVGIG (reference sequence). V dropped 3 bases and J dropped 1 base, with 9 bases sitting between them. This CDR3 has 13 residues. The CDR3 reads CAWSGTTQETQYF. The CDR3 DNA reads as TGTGCCTGGAGCGGGACCACCCAAGAGACCCAGTACTTC.

In its sample, this clonotype was seen a few times. The gene calls are TRBV6-1 and TRBJ2-3; no firm D call. The CDR3 runs 15 residues. Deletions cut 3 bases from V and 0 bases from J, with 10 bases between. In germline, CDR1 is MNHNS, CDR2 SASEGT. CDR3 DNA: TGTGCCAGCAGTGAGGTCCCGACAAGCACAGATACGCAGTATTTT. It encodes CASSEVPTSTDTQYF.

The chain recombines TRBV4-2 with TRBJ1-1; a weak D match, TRBD1 (5 bases). V lost 2 bases and J 5 bases, leaving 9 bases between the germline ends. The V gene's germline CDR1 is LGHNA and CDR2 YNFKEQ. The length of the CDR3 is 13 residues. CDR3 DNA sequence: TGTGCCAGCAGCCAATGGGGGGTAACTGAAGCTTTCTTT. This sequence encodes CASSQWGVTEAFF.